Listed below are T cell receptor beta chains from one sample, sequenced in a study of T-cell reconstitution after alpha-beta-depleted transplantation in children. TCRdb re-called the PCR reads with MiXCR, one entry per CDR3 protein. The table lists about 420,000 distinct CDR3 sequences, around 16% of them singletons. The specimen was PBMCs, mostly from graft donor cells, collected 360 days after TCRalphabeta/CD19-depleted stem cell transplant. The receptors were sampled from a boy in the first two years of life who had a stem cell transplant for Wiskott-Aldrich syndrome, so the T cells may come from the graft donor. Each CDR3 is given with its conserved first and last residue. A D gene is named only where the DNA matches it firmly. Clone sizes are given selectively: once, few, many, or a class where the clone is expanded.

V gene,clone size,D gene,J gene,CDR3 DNA,CDR3 protein
TRBV7-9,-,-,TRBJ2-6,TGTGCCAGCAGTGCGAACGGTGGGGCCAACGTCCTGACTTTC,CASSANGGANVLTF
TRBV3-1,-,-,TRBJ2-3,TGTGCCAGCAGCCCGACGTGGGGAAGCACAGATACGCAGTATTTT,CASSPTWGSTDTQYF
TRBV28,-,TRBD1,TRBJ2-2,TGTGCCAGCGTGGGGACAGGGGCAAGGGCGAACACCGGGGAGCTGTTTTTT,CASVGTGARANTGELFF
TRBV5-5,-,TRBD1,TRBJ2-2,TGTGCCAGCGAGACAGGGGCGGTCACCGGGGAGCTGTTTTTT,CASETGAVTGELFF
TRBV10-2,-,-,TRBJ1-1,TGCGCCAGCACCGGGACACAGAACACTGAAGCTTTCTTT,CASTGTQNTEAFF
TRBV2,few,-,TRBJ2-2,TGTGCCAGCAGTGAAGCAAGGGCCACCGGGGAGCTGTTTTTT,CASSEARATGELFF
TRBV28,-,-,TRBJ2-7,TGTGCCAGCAGTTTCCCAGGAACTACCTACGAGCAGTACTTC,CASSFPGTTYEQYF
TRBV27,few,TRBD1,TRBJ2-7,TGTGCCAGCAGTTTATCGAGGGGGCGGCCTTACGAGCAGTACTTC,CASSLSRGRPYEQYF
TRBV5-1,few,TRBD2,TRBJ2-7,TGCGCCAGCAGTAACCATGGGACTAGTAACGAGCAGTACTTC,CASSNHGTSNEQYF
TRBV13,few,-,TRBJ2-5,TGTGCCAGCAGCTTATATGTCGGGGCCGGAGAGACCCAGTACTTC,CASSLYVGAGETQYF
TRBV6-5,few,TRBD2,TRBJ2-5,TGTGCCAGCAGTTACAGATTAGCGGGAGTGGGAGAGACCCAGTACTTC,CASSYRLAGVGETQYF
TRBV12-3/TRBV12-4,few,TRBD1,TRBJ1-5,TGTGCCAGCAGTTCCAGACAGGGCGATCAGCCCCAGCATTTT,CASSSRQGDQPQHF
TRBV18,few,-,TRBJ2-7,TGTGCCAGCTCACCAAACTTGGCGAGGAGATACGAGCAGTACTTC,CASSPNLARRYEQYF
TRBV28,few,-,TRBJ1-5,TGTGCCAGCAGTTCGATGAGAAGGCCCCAGCATTTT,CASSSMRRPQHF
TRBV29-1,many,TRBD1,TRBJ2-7,TGCAGCGTGGCCGGGACAGGGACCTACGAGCAGTACTTC,CSVAGTGTYEQYF
TRBV10-3,-,-,TRBJ2-3,TGTGCCATCAGTATTAATAAAGTCCCTCGACTGGCAGATACGCAGTATTTT,CAISINKVPRLADTQYF
TRBV12-3/TRBV12-4,-,TRBD1,TRBJ2-5,TGTGCCAGCAGTCCGACAGGGGATCTGGAGACCCAGTACTTC,CASSPTGDLETQYF
TRBV5-1,few,TRBD2,TRBJ2-5,TGCGCCAGCAGGCGGGACTATCAAGAGACCCAGTACTTC,CASRRDYQETQYF
TRBV6-5,-,-,TRBJ2-5,TGTGCCAGCAGTTACCATAAGGGGGGGCGAGAGACCCAGTACTTC,CASSYHKGGRETQYF
TRBV7-9,few,TRBD1,TRBJ2-3,TGTGCCAGCAGCCCAGACAGGGGAAGGGGCGCAGATACGCAGTATTTT,CASSPDRGRGADTQYF
TRBV29-1,-,TRBD2,TRBJ2-7,TGCAGCGTTAGCGGGGTCCGGGGAACCTCCTACGAGCAGTACTTC,CSVSGVRGTSYEQYF
TRBV20-1,-,TRBD1,TRBJ1-2,TGCAGTGCTAGTGACAGGGTGGGCTATGGCTACACCTTC,CSASDRVGYGYTF
TRBV12-3/TRBV12-4,few,TRBD1,TRBJ2-5,TGTGCCAGCAGTTTAAGGGGACAGGGGGACCAAGAGACCCAGTACTTC,CASSLRGQGDQETQYF
TRBV14,few,-,TRBJ2-7,TGTGCCAGCAGCCAAGACCTGACTAGGGGTCACGAGCAGTACTTC,CASSQDLTRGHEQYF
TRBV20-1,-,TRBD2,TRBJ2-3,TGCAGTGCTATTTCCGGGACTAGCGCCGCAGATACGCAGTATTTT,CSAISGTSAADTQYF
TRBV12-3/TRBV12-4,few,-,TRBJ2-7,TGTGCCAGCAGTTTCAACAGGGTACACTACGAGCAGTACTTC,CASSFNRVHYEQYF
TRBV5-1,many,-,TRBJ2-5,TGCGCCAGCAGCTTGGCCGGTAGTAAGGAGACCCAGTACTTC,CASSLAGSKETQYF
TRBV20-1,few,-,TRBJ1-1,TGCAGTGCTTTTACGAACACTGAAGCTTTCTTT,CSAFTNTEAFF
TRBV12-3/TRBV12-4,-,TRBD1,TRBJ1-5,TGTGCCAGCAGTTTAGGACAGGGGTCAGGAGGGAATCAGCCCCAGCATTTT,CASSLGQGSGGNQPQHF
TRBV14,few,-,TRBJ2-7,TGTGCCAGCAGCCAAGATCCTGGGGGCCAGTACAACGAGCAGTACTTC,CASSQDPGGQYNEQYF
TRBV10-3,-,-,TRBJ2-7,TGTGCCATCAGGGAAGGGACAACCTACGAGCAGTACTTC,CAIREGTTYEQYF
TRBV5-1,many,TRBD1,TRBJ2-2,TGCGCCAGCAGCCCGACAGGGGTGAGCACCGGGGAGCTGTTTTTT,CASSPTGVSTGELFF
TRBV12-3/TRBV12-4,many,TRBD1,TRBJ1-1,TGTGCCAGCAGGAGGACAGGGAACACTGAAGCTTTCTTT,CASRRTGNTEAFF
TRBV5-1,many,-,TRBJ2-1,TGCGCCAGCAGCTTGGATCCGGGGGCCGTCAATGAGCAGTTCTTC,CASSLDPGAVNEQFF
TRBV7-9,few,-,TRBJ2-5,TGTGCCAGCAGCTTTTGGACTATTCAAGAGACCCAGTACTTC,CASSFWTIQETQYF
TRBV4-1,few,-,TRBJ2-1,TGCGCCAGCAGCCAATCTACTTTCTACAATGAGCAGTTCTTC,CASSQSTFYNEQFF
TRBV5-6,few,TRBD2,TRBJ2-1,TGTGCCAGCAGCTTGGCTCTAGCGGGCAATGAGCAGTTCTTC,CASSLALAGNEQFF
TRBV24-1,few,-,TRBJ1-2,TGTGCCACCAGTGATCAAAGTATGAGCTACACCTTC,CATSDQSMSYTF
TRBV6-5,few,TRBD2,TRBJ2-5,TGTGCCAGCAGTTACTCGACTAGCGGCCAAGAGACCCAGTACTTC,CASSYSTSGQETQYF
TRBV11-2,-,TRBD2,TRBJ2-1,TGTGCCAGCAGCTTGGGGGGGGTCTCCTACAATGAGCAGTTCTTC,CASSLGGVSYNEQFF
TRBV4-1,-,-,TRBJ2-7,TGCGCCAGCAGCCAAGTACCGGGACAACTCTACGAGCAGTACTTC,CASSQVPGQLYEQYF
TRBV10-3,-,-,TRBJ2-7,TGTGCCATCAAAGGAGAGGCGACCTCCTACGAGCAGTACTTC,CAIKGEATSYEQYF
TRBV9,-,TRBD2,TRBJ2-1,TGTGCCAGCAGCGTAGATAGACTAGCGGGAGTGGATGAGCAGTTCTTC,CASSVDRLAGVDEQFF
TRBV28,few,-,TRBJ2-5,TGTGCCAGCAGTTTTTCCGCCTCAGGGCGGAGTAGGGAGACCCAGTACTTC,CASSFSASGRSRETQYF
TRBV15,-,-,TRBJ2-1,TGTGCCACCAGCAGTATTCAAGGAGGGAATGAGCAGTTCTTC,CATSSIQGGNEQFF
TRBV28,-,TRBD1,TRBJ2-7,TGTGCCAGCAGTTTATTTCTCGGGAAAGGCGTTGGACAGGTTGGATTAAGCTCCTACGAGCAGTACTTC,CASSLFLGKGVGQVGLSSYEQYF
TRBV7-9,few,-,TRBJ2-1,TGTGCCAGCAGCCCAGGGACCCAACCGCTCCATGAGCAGTTCTTC,CASSPGTQPLHEQFF
TRBV28,-,-,TRBJ1-4,TGTGCCAGCAGTCCACTCAATCCCAGGGGAAAACTGTTTTTT,CASSPLNPRGKLFF
TRBV7-2,-,-,TRBJ2-7,TGTGCCAGCAGCTTAGATAGGCAGACCTCCTACGAGCAGTACTTC,CASSLDRQTSYEQYF
TRBV27,-,TRBD1,TRBJ2-7,TGTGCCAGCAGAAAGGGGACAGGGAGGACCTACGAGCAGTACTTC,CASRKGTGRTYEQYF
TRBV30,few,-,TRBJ1-1,TGTGCCTGGAGTAGTCAGGCGAACACTGAAGCTTTCTTT,CAWSSQANTEAFF
TRBV28,-,TRBD2,TRBJ2-7,TGTGCCAGCAGTTTCTACCGCGGGGGAACCTACGAGCAGTACTTC,CASSFYRGGTYEQYF
TRBV5-1,-,TRBD1,TRBJ1-4,TGCGCCAGCACCTTCCGGGACAGGAATGAAAAACTGTTTTTT,CASTFRDRNEKLFF
TRBV14,-,-,TRBJ2-5,TGTGCCAGCAGCCAAGATACCGAGGGGACCCAGTACTTC,CASSQDTEGTQYF
TRBV12-3/TRBV12-4,few,TRBD2,TRBJ2-3,TGTGCCAGCAGTTGGACTAGCGGGAGGACGCAGTATTTT,CASSWTSGRTQYF
TRBV5-1,few,TRBD2,TRBJ2-5,TGCGCCAGCAGCTTGGGATTAACCCGGGGGGATCCCTTCCAGTACTTC,CASSLGLTRGDPFQYF
TRBV25-1,-,-,TRBJ1-5,TGTGCCAGCAGTGTGAGAGGGGATCAGCCCCAGCATTTT,CASSVRGDQPQHF
TRBV7-9,few,-,TRBJ2-3,TGTGCCAGCAGTCCGAGGGGGGCGGGCACAGATACGCAGTATTTT,CASSPRGAGTDTQYF
TRBV5-1,-,-,TRBJ1-1,TGCGCCAGCAGCTTGATACAGGGTGGCACTGAAGCTTTCTTT,CASSLIQGGTEAFF
TRBV24-1,few,-,TRBJ2-1,TGTGCCACCAGTGATTTCACAAGGGACGGGAACAATGAGCAGTTCTTC,CATSDFTRDGNNEQFF